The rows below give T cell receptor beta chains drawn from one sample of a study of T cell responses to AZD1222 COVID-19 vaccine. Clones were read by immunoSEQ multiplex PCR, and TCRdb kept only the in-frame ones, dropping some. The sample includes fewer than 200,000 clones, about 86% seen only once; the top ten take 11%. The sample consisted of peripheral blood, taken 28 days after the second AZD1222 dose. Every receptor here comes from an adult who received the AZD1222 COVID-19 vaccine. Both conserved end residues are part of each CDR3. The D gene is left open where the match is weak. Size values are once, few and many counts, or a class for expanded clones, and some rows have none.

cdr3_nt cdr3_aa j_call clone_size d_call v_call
TGTGCCAGTAGCCTCGGGACAGGCGAGCAGTACTTC CASSLGTGEQYF TRBJ2-7 NA TRBD1 TRBV19
TGCAGCGTTGCGGGGGCCATGGAGCCCCAGCATTTT CSVAGAMEPQHF TRBJ1-5 NA NA TRBV29-1
TGTGCCAGCAGCCCACTGACAGGGGGCTATGGAAACACCATATATTTT CASSPLTGGYGNTIYF TRBJ1-3 NA TRBD1 TRBV3-1/TRBV3-2
TGTGCCTGGAGTGTATTGCGGGGGGATACGCAGTATTTT CAWSVLRGDTQYF TRBJ2-3 NA TRBD2 TRBV30
TGCGCCAGCAGCTTGCGGGCCGACTCTGGAAACACCATATATTTT CASSLRADSGNTIYF TRBJ1-3 NA NA TRBV5-1
TGCGCCAGCAGCTTGGAGGGCGGGAACACCGGGGAGCTGTTTTTT CASSLEGGNTGELFF TRBJ2-2 NA NA TRBV5-1
TGTGCCAGCAGCCTCCATGGTAGCAGAGAGCTGTTTTTT CASSLHGSRELFF TRBJ2-2 NA NA TRBV7-3
TGTGCCAGCAGCCAAGATTTCGGGGGGCCCCCCTACAATGAGCAGTTCTTC CASSQDFGGPPYNEQFF TRBJ2-1 NA NA TRBV4-2
TGTGCCAGCAGACGTACCACGGCCGGGGAGCTGTTTTTT CASRRTTAGELFF TRBJ2-2 NA NA TRBV7-9
TGTGCCAGCAGCAAATGCAGGCCGGGACTAGCGGGGGAAGATACGCAGTATTTT CASSKCRPGLAGEDTQYF TRBJ2-3 NA NA TRBV21-1
TGTGCCAGCAGCCAAAGGGAACGGACCGAGCAGTACTTC CASSQRERTEQYF TRBJ2-7 NA NA TRBV13
TGTGCCAGCAGCTTGGACAGGGGACGTGGAGAAAAACTGTTTTTT CASSLDRGRGEKLFF TRBJ1-4 NA TRBD1 TRBV7-2
TGTGCCAGCAGTGAACTCAGGGGGCTTGGCTACACCTTC CASSELRGLGYTF TRBJ1-2 NA TRBD1 TRBV6-1
TGTGCCAGCTCAGGCCCGGGACAGGGGGCGGGGAGCAATCAGCCCCAGCATTTT CASSGPGQGAGSNQPQHF TRBJ1-5 NA TRBD1 TRBV18
TGTGCCAGCAGTTTAAGTCAGGGGAGGAACTATGGCTACACCTTC CASSLSQGRNYGYTF TRBJ1-2 NA NA TRBV28
TGTGCCAGCAGCTTAGATGGGACAGACTACACTGAAGCTTTCTTT CASSLDGTDYTEAFF TRBJ1-1 NA TRBD1 TRBV7-3
TGTGCCAGCACACAGGGGGACATTCTTCCCTTGGCCAACGTCCTGACTTTC CASTQGDILPLANVLTF TRBJ2-6 NA TRBD1 TRBV28
TGTGCCAGCAGAGCGGGACAGACAGAAAAACTGTTTTTT CASRAGQTEKLFF TRBJ1-4 NA TRBD1 TRBV3-1/TRBV3-2
TGTGCCAGCTCACCGTTGTGGTCCGGGCCTCAGGACGAGCAGTACTTC CASSPLWSGPQDEQYF TRBJ2-7 once NA TRBV18
TGTGCCAGCAGCTCGCAGGGGGCGGGCCACGAGCAGTACTTC CASSSQGAGHEQYF TRBJ2-7 NA TRBD1 TRBV7-9
TGCGCCAGCAGCTTGGGACAGGGGACCCACGAGCAGTACTTC CASSLGQGTHEQYF TRBJ2-7 NA TRBD1 TRBV5-1
TGTGCCAGCAGGGGCCTCGAGAGCTTTAATGAAAAACTGTTTTTT CASRGLESFNEKLFF TRBJ1-4 NA NA TRBV25-1
TGTGCCAGCAGTTACTTTACAGGGAGTGGCTACACCTTC CASSYFTGSGYTF TRBJ1-2 NA NA TRBV6-6
TGTGCCAGCAGTTCTCAGGGGGGAGGGAGTACAGAAGCTTTCTTT CASSSQGGGSTEAFF TRBJ1-1 NA TRBD1 TRBV6-5
TGTGCCAGTAGTATTGGCGGGGGGAAACAAGAGACCCAGTACTTC CASSIGGGKQETQYF TRBJ2-5 NA TRBD2 TRBV19
TGCGCCAGCAGCTTGGAGGGGGGTCCTAACTATGGCTACACCTTC CASSLEGGPNYGYTF TRBJ1-2 NA NA TRBV5-1
TGTGCCAGCAGACCAACAGGGGGTAGTGGAAACACCATATATTTT CASRPTGGSGNTIYF TRBJ1-3 NA TRBD1 TRBV6-5
TGTGCCAGTAGTCCCCTGACAGGGTACTCCTACGAGCAGTACTTC CASSPLTGYSYEQYF TRBJ2-7 NA TRBD1 TRBV19
TGTGCCACCAGCACCGGACAGGGGGCGCCGGATACGCAGTATTTT CATSTGQGAPDTQYF TRBJ2-3 NA TRBD1 TRBV15
TGTGCCACCAGCAGAGCTTGGACTAGCGGGGGAATCACCGGGGAGCTGTTTTTT CATSRAWTSGGITGELFF TRBJ2-2 NA TRBD2 TRBV15
TGTGCCAGCAGTTTAGGGGGAAATGGTGGCTACACCTTC CASSLGGNGGYTF TRBJ1-2 NA NA TRBV28
TGTGCCAGCAGCACCCCCCGACCAGCTAACTATGGCTACACCTTC CASSTPRPANYGYTF TRBJ1-2 NA NA TRBV5-8
TGTGCCAGCAGTTCTAGCGGGGGGAGCACAGATACGCAGTATTTT CASSSSGGSTDTQYF TRBJ2-3 NA TRBD2 TRBV28
TGTGCCTGGAGTCCTCCCGGGAGTAGCACAGATACGCAGTATTTT CAWSPPGSSTDTQYF TRBJ2-3 NA NA TRBV30
TGTGCCATCAGTGGACAGGGAACCTCTGAAGCTTTCTTT CAISGQGTSEAFF TRBJ1-1 NA TRBD1 TRBV10-3
TGTGCCAGTAACAGGGAGCCAGGATCAAGCTCACCCCTCCACTTT CASNREPGSSSPLHF TRBJ1-6 NA NA TRBV19